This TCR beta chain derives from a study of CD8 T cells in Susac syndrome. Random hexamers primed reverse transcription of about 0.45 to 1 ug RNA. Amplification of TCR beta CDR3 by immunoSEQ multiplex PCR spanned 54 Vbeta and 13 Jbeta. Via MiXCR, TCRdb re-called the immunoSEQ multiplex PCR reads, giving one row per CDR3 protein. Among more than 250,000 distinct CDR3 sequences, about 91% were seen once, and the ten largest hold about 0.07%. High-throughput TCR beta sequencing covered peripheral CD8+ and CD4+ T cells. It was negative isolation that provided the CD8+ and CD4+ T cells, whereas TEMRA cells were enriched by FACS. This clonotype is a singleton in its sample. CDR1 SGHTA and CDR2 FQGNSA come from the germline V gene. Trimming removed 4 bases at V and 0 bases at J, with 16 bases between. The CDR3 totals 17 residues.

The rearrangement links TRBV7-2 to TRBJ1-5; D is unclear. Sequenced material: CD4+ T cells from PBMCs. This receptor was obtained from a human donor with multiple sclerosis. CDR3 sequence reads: CASSSQGRVFSNQPQHF. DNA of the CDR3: TGTGCCAGCAGCTCCCAAGGACGGGTATTTAGCAATCAGCCCCAGCATTTT.